The clone carrying this TCR beta chain was seen more than once but under ten times. The antigen remains unidentified. Donors likely had unrecorded immune exposures despite being nominally healthy when sampled. This sample is drawn from a study of cytomegalovirus exposure and HLA in healthy donors. Overall study findings and caveats: An analysis that was carried out later associated fewer than 20,000 TCR beta sequences with HLA alleles at 0.05 false discovery rate. Per a prior analysis, the majority of TCR beta V segments were productive roughly 90% or roughly 30% of the time.

The PCR used 60 Vbeta and 13 Jbeta primers. The method was immunoSEQ multiplex PCR; TCRdb's version includes in-frame clones alone and lacks a portion of them. The sample comprises 85,000 to 130,000 clones, around 10% of which are singletons, and approximately 6% rests with the top ten. Deletions cut 3 bases from V and 5 bases from J, with 22 bases between. The CDR3 covers 17 residues. CDR1 and CDR2 from the germline V gene are KGHSH and LQKENI. Material: PBMCs. The receptor's source is a man aged 40-55 years in good health and CMV-seropositive. The chain links TRBV18 to TRBJ1-1; no clear D gene. The CDR3 nucleotides are TGTGCCAGCTCACCCCCAAGGCAGCGAAAGTTCGAGACTGAAGCTTTCTTT. Translating gives CASSPPRQRKFETEAFF.